Below, 3 T cell receptor beta chains from the same sample are listed, as sequenced in a study of blood T cell repertoires in COVID-19. Profiling relied on immunoSEQ multiplex PCR, and the TCRdb table lists in-frame clones only, not all of them. The data contain over 200,000 clones, around 92% of them singletons. What was sequenced was PBMCs or T cells enriched from blood (not recorded which). These TCRs come from a woman aged 30 to 39 with acute COVID-19.

The J gene is TRBJ2-7, the V gene TRBV12-3 or TRBV12-4; D perhaps matches TRBD1 (6 bases). V shed 6 bases and J shed 7 bases, with 10 bases lying between them. This CDR3 contains 11 residues. The CDR3 DNA is TGTGCCAGCAGATCAGGGGTTGAGCAGTACTTC. This gives the protein CASRSGVEQYF.

The chain uses TRBV29-1 and TRBJ1-2; 8 nucleotides match TRBD1. V was pared by 2 bases and J by 6 bases, with 14 bases of the junction left unmatched. CDR1 is SQVTM, CDR2 ANQGSEA, per germline. The CDR3 covers 16 residues. CDR3 sequence: CSVERRFRTGPNGYTF. The CDR3 nucleotides read TGCAGCGTTGAACGGAGATTTAGGACAGGGCCTAATGGCTACACCTTC.

V gene TRBV5-5 combines with J gene TRBJ1-6; D ambiguous. Germline V lookup: CDR1 SGHKS, CDR2 YYEKEE (reference sequence). V was shortened by 3 bases and J by 6 bases, with 13 bases between the two germline ends. The CDR3 has 15 residues. The CDR3 loop is CASSSGFGSNSPLHF. CDR3 nucleotide sequence: TGTGCCAGCAGCTCAGGATTTGGAAGTAATTCACCCCTCCACTTT.